This TCR beta chain was recorded in a study of response to subunit inactivated influenza vaccine listed by TCRdb under 2018. Regarding the research as a whole: To follow how T cells responded to a trivalent subunit inactivated influenza vaccine, the researchers relied on deep quantitative profiling of the T cell receptor repertoire.

Worth noting for this clonotype: This clone's antigen is unknown. Qualities for individual bases were not recorded, and no much larger clone is one base off.

Between the V and J ends, shortened by 4 bases and 4 bases respectively, the junction contains 16 bases. The CDR3 sequence holds 15 residues, the cysteine and phenylalanine included. Just CDR3 DNA is preserved here, 45 bases in frame from base 1. As encoded in the germline V gene, CDR1 is SGHTA while CDR2 is FQGNSA. Library generation was performed with RT-PCR. Sequencing was carried out with an Illumina HiSeq 2500. The raw public data were reprocessed by TCRdb itself: fastp quality trimming at Q25, MiXCR clonotype calling, in-frame beta chains only. Duplicate CDR3 protein sequences are folded into a single record with the most common DNA and genes. Across this sample there are almost 250,000 distinct CDR3 sequences, with over 9% seen only once. Approximately 7.8% of the sample is taken by the ten largest. What the research found in general, with its limitations: According to the authors, only a limited number of new T cells may be recruited by each seasonal influenza vaccination.

The input for sequencing was non-naive T cells sorted from PBMCs, taken about 14 days before vaccination. This specimen's cell subset or site label, interpreted: memory T cell fraction. The receptor's source is a man aged 50-60 years who received an inactivated influenza vaccine. Donor details come from another sample of the same person, matched by shared clones. Recombination connected TRBV7-2 to TRBJ1-2, with an unclear D gene assignment. In nucleotides, the sequence is TGTGCCAGCAGCTCGGGGAGGGAGGAGGGCTATGGCTACACCTTC. Translated, it gives CASSSGREEGYGYTF.